A single sample gave rise to the 25 T cell receptor beta chains below, sequenced in a study of Tregs in tolerant kidney transplant recipients. Produced via immunoSEQ multiplex PCR; TCRdb's table is partial and in-frame only. The table shows tens of thousands of clones, with about 88% occurring only once. The source material was CD4+ T cells from blood, sampled before the transplant. All receptors derive from a human donor who received a combined kidney and bone marrow transplant.

The table lists this clone with a count of one. The gene calls are TRBV18 and TRBJ2-2; 15 bases are a match to TRBD2. The CDR3 totals 15 residues. CDR1 and CDR2 from the germline V gene are KGHSH and LQKENI. The trim removed 8 bases at V and 7 bases at J, leaving 5 bases unmatched. The CDR3 is CASRTSGRADGELFF. CDR3 nucleotides: TGTGCCAGCCGGACTAGCGGGAGGGCCGACGGGGAGCTGTTTTTT.

The chain joins TRBV19 to TRBJ1-1; TRBD1 matches at 10 bases. J was trimmed by 6 bases and V by 4 bases; bases with no gene match: 5. Looked up from germline, CDR1 is LNHDA and CDR2 is SQIVND (reference sequence). The CDR3 contains 14 residues. The CDR3 here is CASSRDRGDAEAFF. Here the CDR3 DNA reads TGTGCCAGTAGTAGGGACAGGGGTGACGCTGAAGCTTTCTTT. Together with reference TRBV19 and TRBJ1-1, the CDR3 gives the full variable domain: DGGITQSPKYLFRKEGQNVTLSCEQNLNHDAMYWYRQDPGQGLRLIYYSQIVNDFQKGDIAEGYSVSREKKESFPLTVTSAQKNPTAFYLCASSRDRGDAEAFFGQGTRLTVV.

The V gene is TRBV5-6, the J gene TRBJ2-7, with 13 bases identical to TRBD2. The CDR3 contains 15 residues. J lost 6 bases, V lost 5 bases, and 8 bases had no gene match. Germline CDR1 and CDR2: SGHDT and YYEEEE. The CDR3 nucleotides are TGTGCCAGCAGTCCCCGGACTAGCGGGAGTGGCGAGCAGTACTTC. Its protein product is CASSPRTSGSGEQYF.

This clone occurred a few times. The chain has TRBV6-5 and TRBJ2-7, with 10 nucleotides matching TRBD2. V lost 7 bases to trimming and J lost 6 bases; unmatched junction nucleotides: 6. Germline CDR1 reads MNHEY; CDR2 reads SVGAGI. This CDR3 is 13 amino acids long. CDR3 in DNA: TGTGCCAGCACGATAGCGGGAGGCGGCGAGCAGTACTTC. Amino acid sequence: CASTIAGGGEQYF.

This chain uses TRBV27 with TRBJ2-7, with D tentatively TRBD1 (5 bases). Trimming took 2 bases from V and 3 from J, leaving 11 bases between them. Per germline, CDR1 MNHEY and CDR2 SMNVEV (reference sequence). The CDR3 contains 14 residues. DNA for the CDR3: TGTGCCAGCAGTTTAGGTCAGGGAAACTACGAGCAGTACTTC. Translating gives CASSLGQGNYEQYF.

This clone turned up a few times. V gene TRBV5-1 combines with J gene TRBJ2-7; unclear D gene. V lost 0 bases and J 0 bases, leaving 10 bases between the germline ends. The CDR3 is made up of 15 amino acids. The germline V gene encodes CDR1 SGHRS and CDR2 YFSETQ. As DNA, the CDR3 is TGCGCCAGCAGCTTGGACCCATTTAGCTCCTACGAGCAGTACTTC. It specifies CASSLDPFSSYEQYF.

V gene TRBV4-2 combines with J gene TRBJ1-1; 8 bases fit TRBD1. CDR3 length: 12 residues. Germline CDR1 reads LGHNA; CDR2 reads YNFKEQ. Trimming cost V 1 base and J 12 bases; bases outside gene matches: 4. The DNA of the CDR3 is TGTGCCAGCAGCCAAGCCGACAGGGGTTCTTTCTTT. Amino acids: CASSQADRGSFF.

V is TRBV12-2 and J is TRBJ2-2; the table's TRBD2 call for D was not verified on the DNA. TRBV12-2 is classified as a pseudogene. The CDR3 sequence is 17 residues long. The CDR3 loop is CASRLAGLAGVAGELFF. The CDR3 nucleotides are TGTGCAAGTCGCTTGGCGGGACTAGCGGGGGTCGCCGGGGAGCTGTTTTTT.

The rearrangement joins TRBV18 to TRBJ2-7; 9 nucleotides agree with TRBD1. CDR3 length: 14 residues. Per the germline V gene, CDR1 is KGHSH and CDR2 is LQKENI. Trimming cost V 5 bases and J 1 base; bases outside gene matches: 3. The CDR3 spells CASSTGTGSYEQYF. The CDR3 DNA sequence: TGTGCCAGCTCAACCGGGACAGGGTCCTACGAGCAGTACTTC.

This clone was counted once. The rearrangement links TRBV7-9 to TRBJ1-5, with D perhaps TRBD1 (6 bases). Germline loops: CDR1 SEHNR, CDR2 FQNEAQ (reference sequence). The CDR3 spans 12 residues. Trimming shortened V by 8 bases and J by 7 bases, and 12 bases separated the two germline ends. In DNA, the CDR3 is TGTGCCAGCGAGGGGGAGGGACAGCCCCAGCATTTT. This encodes CASEGEGQPQHF.

V usage is TRBV27 and J usage is TRBJ1-4; 7 bases fit TRBD1. J lost 2 bases, V lost 10 bases, and 10 bases had no gene match. Germline V lookup: CDR1 MNHEY, CDR2 SMNVEV (reference sequence). CDR3 size: 15 residues. The CDR3 region is CATRPQGVTNEKLFF. CDR3 nucleotide sequence: TGTGCCACCCGCCCTCAGGGGGTTACTAATGAAAAACTGTTTTTT.

V and J are TRBV7-2 and TRBJ1-1; D ambiguous. V lost 2 bases and J 4 bases, leaving 11 bases between the germline ends. CDR3 length: 14 amino acids. The germline V gene encodes CDR1 SGHTA and CDR2 FQGNSA. The CDR3: CASSLILVSTEAFF. As DNA, the CDR3 is TGTGCCAGCAGCTTAATTTTAGTGTCCACTGAAGCTTTCTTT.

This clone has only a few counts. CDR3: CATRQGADTGELFF. As DNA, the CDR3 is TGTGCCACCCGACAGGGGGCGGACACCGGGGAGCTGTTTTTT. The chain uses TRBV7-3 and TRBJ2-2; 10 bases line up with TRBD1. Germline V gene data show CDR1 as SGHTA and CDR2 as FQGTGA. After removal of 10 bases from V and 3 bases from J, the junction contained 5 bases not matched to a gene. The CDR3 has 14 amino acids. The entire variable domain, with the rest obtained from reference TRBV7-3 and TRBJ2-2, is as follows: GAGVSQTPSNKVTEKGKYVELRCDPISGHTALYWYRQSLGQGPEFLIYFQGTGAADDSGLPNDRFFAVRPEGSVSTLKIQRTERGDSAVYLCATRQGADTGELFFGEGSRLTVL.

The chain has TRBV7-2 and TRBJ1-4; D gene unclear. Germline CDR1 reads SGHTA; CDR2 reads FQGNSA. The CDR3 is made up of 14 amino acids. The V gene lost 4 bases and the J gene lost 4 bases, with 10 bases spanning the gap. The DNA for the CDR3 is TGTGCCAGCAGCTCCGGGAGACTTAATGAAAAACTGTTTTTT. Translating gives CASSSGRLNEKLFF.

The chain couples TRBV21-1 to TRBJ1-1; the D call in the table, TRBD1, was not verified against the DNA. TRBV21-1 is designated a pseudogene. There are 13 residues in the CDR3. The CDR3 DNA reads TGTGCCAGCGAGACAGGGGAGAACACTGAAGCTTTCTTT. Residues: CASETGENTEAFF.

The CDR3, as DNA: TGTGCCAGCAGCTTCCCGGGGGTAGCGGGAGAGACCCAGTACTTC. Translated, it gives CASSFPGVAGETQYF. The V gene is TRBV7-2, the J gene TRBJ2-5; 7 positions agree with TRBD2. The CDR3 is 15 amino acids. The germline CDR1 and CDR2 sequences are SGHTA and FQGNSA. V lost 3 bases, J lost 4 bases, and 8 bases stayed unmatched.

The V and J genes are TRBV28 and TRBJ2-2; TRBD1 matches at 7 bases. In germline, CDR1 is MDHEN, CDR2 SYDVKM. Trimming at V came to 5 bases and at J to 1 base, leaving 7 bases not matched to a gene. This CDR3 contains 16 residues. CDR3 loop: CASSRDREGNTGELFF. CDR3 DNA sequence: TGTGCCAGCAGTCGCGACAGGGAAGGGAACACCGGGGAGCTGTTTTTT.

This chain connects TRBV5-1 to TRBJ2-7; 9 bases match TRBD2. After removal of 0 bases from V and 6 bases from J, the junction contained 10 bases not matched to a gene. This CDR3 contains 16 residues. CDR1 is SGHRS and CDR2 is YFSETQ in the germline V gene. Written as DNA, the CDR3 is TGCGCCAGCAGCTTGGAGGCGGGAGGGCCTTGGGTCGAGCAGTACTTC. It is translated as CASSLEAGGPWVEQYF.

The V gene is TRBV7-8, the J gene TRBJ1-1; D gene uncertain. The CDR3 spans 17 residues. Germline-derived CDR1 and CDR2 are SGHVS and FQNEAQ. Trimming stripped 5 bases from V and 4 bases from J, with 23 bases between. CDR3 DNA: TGTGCCAGCAGCCCACCTCTTCGGGTTGACGTAGGCACTGAAGCTTTCTTT. As protein: CASSPPLRVDVGTEAFF.

The J gene is TRBJ1-2, the V gene TRBV30; no clear D. V shed 2 bases and J shed 5 bases, with 12 bases lying between them. The CDR3 sequence is 13 residues long. Germline CDR1 GTSNPN, CDR2 SVGIG (reference sequence). The CDR3 spells CAWSLTADYGYTF. In DNA, the CDR3 is TGTGCCTGGAGTCTTACCGCGGATTATGGCTACACCTTC. The whole variable domain, filled in from reference TRBV30 and TRBJ1-2, reads SQTIHQWPATLVQPVGSPLSLECTVEGTSNPNLYWYRQAAGRGLQLLFYSVGIGQISSEVPQNLSASRPQDRQFILSSKKLLLSDSGFYLCAWSLTADYGYTFGSGTRLTVV.

This clone was picked up one time. The chain couples TRBV6-5 to TRBJ1-1; D might be TRBD1 (5 bases). The V end was cut by 4 bases, the J end by 6 bases, with 12 bases between. The CDR3 covers 13 residues. The germline V gene has CDR1 MNHEY and CDR2 SVGAGI. This CDR3 is CASSSDRPPEAFF. In DNA form, the CDR3 reads TGTGCCAGCAGTTCCGACAGACCTCCTGAAGCTTTCTTT.

V usage is TRBV6-5 and J usage is TRBJ2-1; the D gene is possibly TRBD2 (6 bases). Trimming left V 2 bases short and J 8 bases short, with 10 bases between. CDR1 and CDR2 from the germline V gene are MNHEY and SVGAGI. The CDR3 loop spans 13 amino acids. The CDR3 here is CASSYPGTHEQFF. In nucleotides, the CDR3 is TGTGCCAGCAGTTACCCCGGGACTCATGAGCAGTTCTTC.

This chain links TRBV19 with TRBJ2-3; D not certain. The CDR3 runs to 16 residues. V was clipped by 1 base and J by 2 bases, with 13 bases between them. Germline assignment: CDR1 LNHDA and CDR2 SQIVND (reference sequence). The CDR3 spells CASSIAGWADTDTQYF. As DNA, the CDR3 is TGTGCCAGTAGTATAGCCGGATGGGCCGACACAGATACGCAGTATTTT.

The sample holds one count of this clone. The chain uses TRBV7-3 and TRBJ2-7, with 7 bases aligning to TRBD1. The CDR3 is 13 amino acids. Germline lookup yields CDR1 SGHTA and CDR2 FQGTGA. With V trimmed by 5 bases and J by 5 bases, 6 bases remained unmatched. As DNA, the CDR3 is TGTGCCAGCAGCAATCGTACAGGGGACGAGCAGTACTTC. Residues: CASSNRTGDEQYF.

The chain joins TRBV5-1 to TRBJ2-2, with 8 positions matching TRBD1. V lost 6 bases and J lost 3; bases outside the gene matches: 10. The CDR3 is 16 amino acids. CDR1 is SGHRS, CDR2 YFSETQ, per germline. The CDR3 loop reads CASIPDRGFDTGELFF. The DNA for the CDR3 is TGCGCCAGCATACCAGACAGGGGATTTGACACCGGGGAGCTGTTTTTT.